One and the same sample provided the 30 T cell receptor beta chains below, sequenced in a study of T cells in Graves' hyperthyroidism and ophthalmopathy. Using RNA transcripts as the source, TCR beta CDR3 regions were amplified. HTBI primers were the set used in a first-round RT-PCR of the TCR CDR3. TCRdb used MiXCR to reprocess the multiplex PCR reads, holding one entry per CDR3 protein. The sample has around 200,000 distinct CDR3 sequences, over 15% seen once. Material for sequencing was blood. These TCRs come from a woman in her forties or fifties with Graves' hyperthyroidism.

This clonotype was found many times. The gene calls are TRBV25-1 and TRBJ1-1; D unresolved. CDR3 length: 14 amino acids. Germline CDR1 reads MGHDK; CDR2 reads SYGVNS. Trimming stripped 2 bases from V and 5 bases from J, with 12 bases between. CDR3 nucleotide sequence: TGTGCCAGCAGTGAACGCCACAAAGGTACTGAAGCTTTCTTT. Protein sequence: CASSERHKGTEAFF.

In its sample, this clonotype was seen a few times. This chain uses TRBV28 with TRBJ2-1; TRBD2 matches 12 bases. V shed 5 bases and J 8 bases; nucleotides not matched to a gene: 16. Germline V lookup: CDR1 MDHEN, CDR2 SYDVKM. The CDR3 has 18 residues. In DNA, the CDR3 is TGTGCCAGCAGTACTGAACCCCTCGGACTAGCGGGATTCGATGAGCAGTTCTTC. The encoded protein is CASSTEPLGLAGFDEQFF. Full variable domain (remainder filled in from reference TRBV28 and TRBJ2-1): DVKVTQSSRYLVKRTGEKVFLECVQDMDHENMFWYRQDPGLGLRLIYFSYDVKMKEKGDIPEGYSVSREKKERFSLILESASTNQTSMYLCASSTEPLGLAGFDEQFFGPGTRLTVL.

There are many counts of this clonotype. The rearrangement uses TRBV25-1 and TRBJ1-4; TRBD1 agrees at 7 bases. The CDR3 runs 15 residues. The V and J ends lost 4 bases and 3 bases, in that order; junction bases with no gene match: 5. Germline-derived CDR1 and CDR2 are MGHDK and SYGVNS. The CDR3 DNA reads TGTGCCAGCAGTGCCCGACAGGGTGCTAATGAAAAACTGTTTTTT. Its protein product is CASSARQGANEKLFF.

The J gene is TRBJ1-2, the V gene TRBV2; TRBD1 aligns across 8 bases. V dropped 6 bases and J dropped 4; count of bases not matched to a gene: 10. The CDR3 has 15 amino acids. Germline loops: CDR1 SNHLY, CDR2 FYNNEI. For the CDR3, the DNA is TGTGCCAGCAGCCTAGTCCGACAGGGGATCTATGGCTACACCTTC. This encodes CASSLVRQGIYGYTF.

A remark on this clonotype: Germline is not matched at one junction end, which may reflect a read error. This chain uses TRBV20-1 with TRBJ1-6; 9 nucleotides match TRBD1. There are 17 residues in the CDR3. Germline V CDR1 and CDR2: DFQATT, SNEGSKA (reference sequence). The CDR3 protein is CSARDLGRTGVGSPFHF. The DNA of the CDR3 is TGCAGTGCTAGAGATCTGGGCCGGACAGGGGTTGGGTCACCCTTCCACTTT.

V gene TRBV5-1 combines with J gene TRBJ2-3; the D is unclear. The CDR3 totals 15 residues. Germline V CDR1 and CDR2: SGHRS, YFSETQ. Trimming stripped 0 bases from V and 0 bases from J, with 8 bases between. The DNA of the CDR3 is TGCGCCAGCAGCTTGGCCAGCATGAGCACAGATACGCAGTATTTT. This encodes CASSLASMSTDTQYF.

This clonotype occurred many times. The V gene is TRBV19, the J gene TRBJ2-4; 7 nucleotides align to TRBD2. V was pared by 3 bases and J by 6 bases, with 5 bases of the junction left unmatched. Germline V gives CDR1 LNHDA, CDR2 SQIVND (reference sequence). The CDR3 consists of 14 residues. CDR3 in DNA: TGTGCCAGTAGTATCCTTGGGGGGGGAAACATTCAGTACTTC. It yields the protein CASSILGGGNIQYF.

Many counts were recorded for this clonotype. The rearrangement links TRBV6-2 or TRBV6-3 to TRBJ2-3, with D hard to call. The CDR3 totals 11 residues. Looked up from germline, CDR1 is MNHEY and CDR2 is SVGEGT. The V end lost 7 bases, the J end lost 2 bases, and 4 bases lay between the germline ends. The CDR3 region is CASTHTDTQYF. The CDR3 bases are TGTGCCAGCACACACACAGATACGCAGTATTTT.

In this sample, this clonotype turned up many times. The chain links TRBV12-3 or TRBV12-4 to TRBJ1-3, with D unclear. This CDR3 region has 13 residues. The germline V and J ends were trimmed by 5 bases and 0 bases, with 5 bases remaining between them. The CDR3 sequence: CASSADSGNTIYF. The DNA for the CDR3 is TGTGCCAGCAGTGCAGACTCTGGAAACACCATATATTTT.

Only a few counts were recorded for this clonotype. This chain joins TRBV18 and TRBJ1-3; no definite D call. CDR3 size: 16 residues. V lost 3 bases to trimming and J lost 0 bases, with 12 bases between them. Germline V gives CDR1 KGHSH, CDR2 LQKENI. CDR3 DNA sequence: TGTGCCAGCTCACCGCTCCGGGCCGACTCTGGAAACACCATATATTTT. Residues: CASSPLRADSGNTIYF.

The chain employs TRBV6-6 and TRBJ1-1; 7 bases fit TRBD1. The CDR3 runs to 17 residues. The germline CDR1 and CDR2 sequences are MNHNY and SVGAGI (reference sequence). Trimming removed 0 bases from V and 4 bases from J; junction bases left unmatched: 11. The CDR3 nucleotides are TGTGCCAGCAGTTACTCCTCAGCCGGAGGGGGCGGCACTGAAGCTTTCTTT. It is translated as CASSYSSAGGGGTEAFF.

This clonotype was recorded many times. V gene TRBV7-3 combines with J gene TRBJ2-1; no reliable D call. CDR3 length equals 15 residues. Germline loops: CDR1 SGHTA, CDR2 FQGTGA. Trimming shortened V by 0 bases and J by 0 bases, and 6 bases separated the two germline ends. The CDR3 is CASSLTSSSYNEQFF. Written as DNA, the CDR3 is TGTGCCAGCAGCTTAACCTCGAGCTCCTACAATGAGCAGTTCTTC. The variable domain in full, with the rest retrieved from reference TRBV7-3 and TRBJ2-1, is GAGVSQTPSNKVTEKGKYVELRCDPISGHTALYWYRQSLGQGPEFLIYFQGTGAADDSGLPNDRFFAVRPEGSVSTLKIQRTERGDSAVYLCASSLTSSSYNEQFFGPGTRLTVL.

On this clonotype itself: One base away lies a much larger clone, so this may be a sequencing read error. V and J are TRBV12-3 or TRBV12-4 and TRBJ2-6; tentatively, D is TRBD1 (6 bases). The CDR3 is 14 amino acids. As DNA, the CDR3 is TGTGCCAGCAGGAACAGGGCTGGGGCCAACGTCCTGGCTTTC. Its protein product is CASRNRAGANVLAF.

This clonotype was recorded many times. The chain recombines TRBV12-3 or TRBV12-4 with TRBJ2-1; D assignment may be TRBD1 or TRBD2 (5 bases each). This CDR3 region has 14 residues. V lost 7 bases and J 7 bases, leaving 17 bases between the germline ends. The CDR3 region is CASILAGTENEQFF. In nucleotides, the CDR3 is TGTGCCAGCATCTTGGCCGGGACGGAGAATGAGCAGTTCTTC.

This clonotype was observed at least ten times. This chain links TRBV2 with TRBJ1-2; D unresolved. From germline, CDR1 is SNHLY and CDR2 FYNNEI. This CDR3 has 14 residues. V lost 7 bases, J lost 3 bases, and 15 bases lay in between. The CDR3, as DNA: TGTGCCAGCAAAGTTGGCAGGCGCCACTATGGCTACACCTTC. As protein: CASKVGRRHYGYTF.

V gene TRBV19 combines with J gene TRBJ1-2; no clear D gene. The germline V gene has CDR1 LNHDA and CDR2 SQIVND (reference sequence). The CDR3 loop spans 15 amino acids. The V end was cut by 4 bases, the J end by 1 base, with 13 bases between. The CDR3 nucleotides read TGTGCCAGTAGTAGCCCTGGCAGCCTTAACTATGGCTACACCTTC. This sequence encodes CASSSPGSLNYGYTF. Based on the CDR3 plus reference TRBV19 and TRBJ1-2, the full variable domain is DGGITQSPKYLFRKEGQNVTLSCEQNLNHDAMYWYRQDPGQGLRLIYYSQIVNDFQKGDIAEGYSVSREKKESFPLTVTSAQKNPTAFYLCASSSPGSLNYGYTFGSGTRLTVV.

This clonotype has a count of ten or more. Here the CDR3 DNA reads TGTGCCAGCAGTGAAGAGGTTCAGCCCTTTGGCTACACCTTC. Residues: CASSEEVQPFGYTF. The chain joins TRBV2 to TRBJ1-2, with D unresolved. Germline V gene data show CDR1 as SNHLY and CDR2 as FYNNEI. Trimming stripped 1 base from V and 7 bases from J, with 13 bases between. The CDR3 is 14 amino acids.

This clonotype was detected ten times or more. The J gene is TRBJ2-7, the V gene TRBV2, with 7 bases that match TRBD2. CDR1 is SNHLY, CDR2 FYNNEI, per germline. This CDR3 region has 14 residues. Trimming cost V 8 bases and J 0 bases; bases outside gene matches: 7. CDR3 region: CASVGRGVSYEQYF. As DNA, the CDR3 is TGTGCCAGCGTGGGACGGGGGGTCTCCTACGAGCAGTACTTC.

This clonotype occurred many times. The chain recombines TRBV4-1 with TRBJ2-7; TRBD1 matches 9 bases. The germline CDR1 and CDR2 sequences are MGHRA and YSYEKL. The CDR3 consists of 16 residues. Losses at the gene ends were 3 bases for V and 0 bases for J; bases not matched to a gene: 6. CDR3 region: CASSQIGQGISYEQYF. CDR3 coding DNA: TGCGCCAGCAGCCAGATTGGACAGGGGATCTCCTACGAGCAGTACTTC.

This clonotype was detected many times. The chain has TRBV7-8 and TRBJ1-1; 9 bases align to TRBD1. From germline, CDR1 is SGHVS and CDR2 FQNEAQ. This CDR3 spans 15 amino acids. With V trimmed by 5 bases and J by 5 bases, 9 bases remained unmatched. DNA for the CDR3: TGTGCCAGCAGCCAAAACAGGGGGCGTAAAACTGAAGCTTTCTTT. It translates to CASSQNRGRKTEAFF.

The chain is built from TRBV28 and TRBJ1-2, with D uncertain. This CDR3 comprises 13 residues. Trimming took off 10 bases at V and 2 bases at J, with 14 bases between the two ends. CDR1 and CDR2 from the germline V gene are MDHEN and SYDVKM. The CDR3 DNA is TGTGCCAACAAAAAGAAAGGCAACTATGGCTACACCTTC. Amino acids: CANKKKGNYGYTF.

There are many counts of this clonotype. The chain carries TRBV28 and TRBJ1-6; TRBD1 matches at 8 bases. The CDR3 sequence is 13 residues long. Unmatched junction bases numbered 1, after V lost 4 bases and J lost 8 bases. Germline assignment: CDR1 MDHEN and CDR2 SYDVKM. The CDR3 bases are TGTGCCAGCAGTTCGACAGGGGATTCACCCCTCCACTTT. It codes for CASSSTGDSPLHF.

The chain is built from TRBV10-2 and TRBJ2-2; the match to TRBD1 covers 8 bases. The CDR3 covers 15 residues. Losses at the gene ends were 4 bases for V and 7 bases for J; bases not matched to a gene: 8. In germline, CDR1 is WSHSY, CDR2 SAAADI. This CDR3 reads CASSGSTGVGGELFF. For the CDR3, the DNA is TGCGCCAGCAGTGGGTCGACAGGGGTAGGCGGGGAGCTGTTTTTT.

This clonotype occurred many times. The gene calls are TRBV5-1 and TRBJ1-2; 9 positions match TRBD1. The V gene end was trimmed by 4 bases and the J gene end by 7 bases; junction bases not matched to a gene: 5. Per germline, CDR1 SGHRS and CDR2 YFSETQ. The CDR3 is 13 amino acids. CDR3 region: CASSVGTGSGYTF. The CDR3 DNA follows: TGCGCCAGCAGCGTCGGGACAGGGAGTGGCTACACCTTC.

The chain employs TRBV4-1 and TRBJ1-6; TRBD1 is a possible D gene (6 bases). Trimming removed 0 bases from V and 12 bases from J, with 21 bases in between. Germline V gene lookup returns CDR1 MGHRA and CDR2 YSYEKL. This CDR3 comprises 17 residues. The CDR3 nucleotides read TGCGCCAGCAGCCAAGATCGGGCAGGGGCCCAATGGGGACCCCTCCACTTT. It yields the protein CASSQDRAGAQWGPLHF.

This clonotype was seen at least ten times. CDR3 in amino acids: CASSERGLAAEQYF. The CDR3 nucleotides read TGTGCCAGCAGTGAGAGGGGTCTCGCGGCCGAGCAGTACTTC. The rearrangement joins TRBV6-1 to TRBJ2-7; either TRBD1 or TRBD2 may fit D (5 bases each). CDR1 is MNHNS, CDR2 SASEGT, per germline. CDR3 length: 14 residues. Trimming shortened V by 3 bases and J by 6 bases, and 15 bases separated the two germline ends.

In this sample, this clonotype turned up many times. The J gene is TRBJ1-1, the V gene TRBV16; the D gene is possibly TRBD1 (5 bases). Germline CDR1 and CDR2: KGHSY and FQNENV. The CDR3 length is 14 residues. V lost 4 bases to trimming and J lost 0 bases, with 9 bases between them. DNA of the CDR3: TGTGCCAGCAGCCCGACAGTTATGAACACTGAAGCTTTCTTT. Translated: CASSPTVMNTEAFF.

This clonotype was picked up many times. V gene TRBV28 combines with J gene TRBJ1-2; the match to TRBD1 covers 11 bases. The CDR3 length is 15 residues. CDR1 and CDR2 (germline): MDHEN, SYDVKM. Unmatched junction bases numbered 6, after V lost 3 bases and J lost 6 bases. CDR3 region: CASSFSRTGGNGYTF. DNA of the CDR3: TGTGCCAGCAGTTTTTCCCGGACAGGGGGCAATGGCTACACCTTC.

This clonotype was seen repeatedly, ten times or more. This chain connects TRBV15 to TRBJ1-1; the match to TRBD1 covers 11 bases. The CDR3 consists of 14 residues. Germline V CDR1 and CDR2: LNHNV, YYDKDF (reference sequence). The junction had 4 bases not matched to a gene; V was cut back by 4 bases and J by 6 bases. The CDR3 nucleotides are TGTGCCACCAGCACTCCGGACAGGGGGCCTGAAGCTTTCTTT. It translates to CATSTPDRGPEAFF.

This clonotype was detected ten times or more. The V gene is TRBV7-3, the J gene TRBJ2-7; D not resolved. The germline V gene has CDR1 SGHTA and CDR2 FQGTGA. V dropped 0 bases and J dropped 3 bases, with 6 bases sitting between them. The CDR3 consists of 13 residues. CDR3 coding DNA: TGTGCCAGCAGCTTAACGGGGAACTACGAGCAGTACTTC. Translated: CASSLTGNYEQYF.